This TCR beta chain was recorded in a study of T cell responses to AZD1222 COVID-19 vaccine. Study-wide points: The donor cohort was predominantly white British with a female majority, and clonal diversity may have been underestimated. Variant regions that are unmutated are reportedly the target of nearly half of spike-specific TCRs. Spike-specific TCR breadth and depth both grew after two AZD1222 doses.

As concerns this clone: Its antigen is unidentified.

TCRdb's copy holds only in-frame clones and misses some; the assay was immunoSEQ multiplex PCR. Of 95,000 to 150,000 clones in the sample, 80% to 95% are singletons; the top ten hold 14%. V was cut by 0 bases and J by 1 base, with 10 bases left in between. From germline, CDR1 is SGHRS and CDR2 YFSETQ. This CDR3 contains 15 residues. The source was peripheral blood, collected on day 0 of AZD1222 vaccination. V usage is TRBV5-1 and J usage is TRBJ1-1, with unresolved D. This TCR derives from an adult in good health. The CDR3 loop reads CASSLGASRNTEAFF. CDR3 nucleotide sequence: TGCGCCAGCAGCTTGGGGGCGAGCCGGAACACTGAAGCTTTCTTT.